These T cell receptor beta chains were read from a single sample in a study of molecular identifiers for immune sequencing clone quantification. TCRdb reanalysed the PCR reads using MiXCR and keeps one entry per CDR3 protein. The table has approximately 36,000 distinct CDR3 sequences, roughly 18% seen once. Sequencing was done on a sample of naive CD8+ T cells from blood, with Jurkat cell RNA spiked in. All receptors come from a human donor in good health. Some libraries in this study had Jurkat cell RNA spiked in. CDR3s include the opening cysteine and the closing phenylalanine or tryptophan. The D gene is left open where the match is weak. Clone size is stated in some rows and not others, as once, few, many or a class when expanded.

>TRBV14|.|TRBJ2-5|.
TGTGCCGGCAGCCAATGGGATCGAGAGACCCAGTACTTC
CAGSQWDRETQYF
>TRBV20-1|.|TRBJ2-1|TRBD2
TGCAGTACTAGAGAAAAAGCGGGAGGGCCCTCCCTAAAGCAGTTCTTC
CSTREKAGGPSLKQFF
>TRBV6-2/TRBV6-3|few|TRBJ2-1|.
TGTGCCAGCAGTTATGGGCCCCACAATGAGCAGTTCTTC
CASSYGPHNEQFF
>TRBV9|many|TRBJ2-5|TRBD1
TGTGCCAGCAGCGGGACAGGCCCGGAGACCCAGTACTTC
CASSGTGPETQYF
>TRBV5-4|few|TRBJ2-7|.
TGTGCCAGCAGTCAAGACAGTCTCACCTCCTACGAGCAGTACTTC
CASSQDSLTSYEQYF
>TRBV12-5|.|TRBJ2-5|TRBD1
TGTGCTAGTGGTTTGACGACCGGGACAGGGGTTAGGGAGACCCAGTACTTC
CASGLTTGTGVRETQYF
>TRBV15|many|TRBJ1-5|.
TGTGCCACCAGGTTTTCAGGGCGGAATCAGCCCCAGCATTTT
CATRFSGRNQPQHF
>TRBV29-1|.|TRBJ1-2|TRBD1
TGCAGCGTTAGATCTGGGACAGGGTCGGCTGGCTACACCTTC
CSVRSGTGSAGYTF
>TRBV5-8|many|TRBJ1-5|TRBD1
TGTGCCAGCAGCACACGGACAGGTGGTCAGCCCCAGCATTTT
CASSTRTGGQPQHF
>TRBV13|few|TRBJ2-7|.
TGTGCCAGCAGCCCCGCCGGGACGCGGGAATCCGAGCAGTACTTC
CASSPAGTRESEQYF
>TRBV15|.|TRBJ2-1|TRBD2
TGTGCCACCAGCACTACCGGACTAGCGGACTCCTACAATGAGCAGTTCTTC
CATSTTGLADSYNEQFF
>TRBV6-5|many|TRBJ2-4|.
TGTGCCACCTACCACAGGGATGGGACCAAAAACATTCAGTACTTC
CATYHRDGTKNIQYF
>TRBV9|.|TRBJ2-6|TRBD2
TGTGCCAGCAGCGTCAACAGGGATAGCGGGGCCTCTGGGGCCAACGTCCTGGCTTTC
CASSVNRDSGASGANVLAF
>TRBV13|.|TRBJ2-7|TRBD2
TGTGCCAGCAACACGCCGGGACTAGAATACGAGCAGTACTTC
CASNTPGLEYEQYF
>TRBV28|many|TRBJ1-5|.
TGTGCCAGCGGCCTCTGGGGCCCCAGTAGCAATCAGCCCCAGCATTTT
CASGLWGPSSNQPQHF
>TRBV18|few|TRBJ2-7|.
TGTGCCAGCTCACCACCGGAACAGAGCTACGAGCAGTACTTC
CASSPPEQSYEQYF
>TRBV5-1|many|TRBJ2-1|.
TGCGCCAGCAGCGGAAACAGGGCAAGCTCCTACAATGAGCAGTTCTTC
CASSGNRASSYNEQFF
>TRBV12-3/TRBV12-4|many|TRBJ1-1|.
TGTGCCAGCAGCCTACAGGGTGAAAGGGATGAAGCTTTCTTT
CASSLQGERDEAFF
>TRBV7-9|many|TRBJ2-3|TRBD1
TGTGCCAGCAGCTTAAGACAGGGCGGCTCAGATACGCAGTATTTT
CASSLRQGGSDTQYF
>TRBV4-3|medium-sized|TRBJ2-4|.
TGCGCCAGCAGCCAAGCCTCGGGGAACATTCAGTACTTC
CASSQASGNIQYF
>TRBV10-3|.|TRBJ2-4|TRBD1
TGTGTCATCAGTGAGTCGACAGGGGGCGATGACATTCAGTACTTC
CVISESTGGDDIQYF
>TRBV5-1|many|TRBJ2-7|TRBD2
TGCGCCAGCAGCCCCTGGCGTAGTAGCGGGACCGATCCGGTGAACGAGCAGTACTTC
CASSPWRSSGTDPVNEQYF
>TRBV5-1|.|TRBJ2-2|.
TGCGCCAGCAGCTTGGTGCCCGGTCCGGCTTTGACCGGGGAGCTGTTTTTT
CASSLVPGPALTGELFF
>TRBV10-3|few|TRBJ2-7|.
TGTGCCATCAGTGAGTCGGCAGGTAGGCCGTACTTC
CAISESAGRPYF
>TRBV28|many|TRBJ2-1|.
TGTGCCAGCAGACAGGGGGGGACTTACAATGAGCAGTTCTTC
CASRQGGTYNEQFF
>TRBV11-1|many|TRBJ2-1|TRBD2
TGTGCCAGCAGCCGGACTAGCGCAGAGCAGTTCTTC
CASSRTSAEQFF
>TRBV28|few|TRBJ2-1|TRBD2
TGTGCCAGCAGTCTCCCCCCGACTAGCGGGAGAAGGAATGAGCAGTTCTTC
CASSLPPTSGRRNEQFF
>TRBV12-3/TRBV12-4|many|TRBJ2-1|.
TGTGCCAGCAGTTTAAGCCAGCGGGAGCAGTTCTTC
CASSLSQREQFF
>TRBV29-1|many|TRBJ1-1|.
TGCAGCGTTGAAGACGCCAACCTTCCCTCCGAAGCTTTCTTT
CSVEDANLPSEAFF
>TRBV25-1|.|TRBJ2-7|.
TGTGCCAGCAGTGTGAACGGCTACGAGCAGTACTTC
CASSVNGYEQYF
>TRBV27|many|TRBJ2-3|.
TGTGCCAGCAGTCGATCACGCGCAGATACGCAGTATTTT
CASSRSRADTQYF
>TRBV28|many|TRBJ2-2|.
TGTGCCAGCAGTTTCGGGACGGGCTGGGACACCGGGGAGCTGTTTTTT
CASSFGTGWDTGELFF
>TRBV29-1|few|TRBJ2-3|TRBD2
TGCAGCGTTGGACTAGCGGGAGTAATAACAGATACGCAGTATTTT
CSVGLAGVITDTQYF
>TRBV28|many|TRBJ2-1|TRBD2
TGTGCCAGCAGTTTTTTGGTAGCGGGAGCCAATGAGCAGTTCTTC
CASSFLVAGANEQFF
>TRBV7-9|few|TRBJ2-5|TRBD2
TGTGCCAGCAGCACACTAGCGGGAGGGGTACAAGAGACCCAGTACTTC
CASSTLAGGVQETQYF
>TRBV13|many|TRBJ2-7|.
TGTGCCAGCAGCACTACTTCGACCTACGAGCAGTACTTC
CASSTTSTYEQYF
>TRBV14|few|TRBJ2-7|TRBD1
TGTGCCAGCAGCCGGACAGGGTTGTCCTACGAGCAGTACTTC
CASSRTGLSYEQYF
>TRBV7-9|.|TRBJ1-5|TRBD1
TGTGCCGGCAGCCTAAGCGGGACAGGCAATCAGCCCCAGCATTTT
CAGSLSGTGNQPQHF
>TRBV28|many|TRBJ2-5|.
TGTGCCAGCAGCCTCGGACTCTTTGGGGAGACCCAGTACTTC
CASSLGLFGETQYF
>TRBV18|many|TRBJ2-2|TRBD2
TGTGCCAGCTCACCACGGTTAGCGGGATCGAACACCGGGGAGCTGTTTTTT
CASSPRLAGSNTGELFF
>TRBV12-3/TRBV12-4|.|TRBJ2-7|.
TGTGCCAGCAGTTCCCGGGACGGTGGTGCGGAGCAGTACTTC
CASSSRDGGAEQYF
>TRBV6-6|.|TRBJ2-7|.
TGTGCCAGCAGTTATGCGGGATTCTCCTACGAGCAGTACTTC
CASSYAGFSYEQYF
>TRBV4-2|many|TRBJ2-3|.
TGTGCCAGCAGCCAAGTGGGGGCAGGAACCACAGATACGCAGTATTTT
CASSQVGAGTTDTQYF
>TRBV14|many|TRBJ2-1|.
TGTGCCAGCAGCACCGACAATGAGCAGTTCTTC
CASSTDNEQFF
>TRBV9|many|TRBJ2-3|.
TGTGCCAGCAGCGTAGAGGGTGATACGCAGTATTTT
CASSVEGDTQYF
>TRBV29-1|many|TRBJ2-2|TRBD2
TGCAGCGTCCTTGAATGGACTAGCGGTAACACCGGGGAGCTGTTTTTT
CSVLEWTSGNTGELFF
>TRBV29-1|.|TRBJ1-5|.
TGCAGCGTTATCCGGGACGGAGATAGCAATCAGCCCCAGCATTTT
CSVIRDGDSNQPQHF
>TRBV20-1|many|TRBJ2-2|.
TGCAGTGCTAGAGGCGGTCGTTTGGGCAACACCGGGGAGCTGTTTTTT
CSARGGRLGNTGELFF
>TRBV10-3|many|TRBJ2-7|.
TGTGCCATCAATTACCCCCAGGGTAAGCAAGGCGAGCAGTACTTC
CAINYPQGKQGEQYF
>TRBV19|few|TRBJ2-5|TRBD2
TGTGCCAGTAGTCCGGGACTAGATGAGACCCAGTACTTC
CASSPGLDETQYF
>TRBV27|.|TRBJ2-7|.
TGTGCCAGCTCAGGCGGGACCTCCTACGAGCAGTACTTC
CASSGGTSYEQYF
>TRBV6-6|.|TRBJ2-5|TRBD2
TGTGCCAGCAGTTACCCGACTGGGCGGGAGTACGATGAGACCCAGTACTTC
CASSYPTGREYDETQYF
>TRBV29-1|many|TRBJ2-7|TRBD2
TGCAGCGTTGGATCCTTAGCGGGTACATCCTACGAGCAGTACTTC
CSVGSLAGTSYEQYF
>TRBV7-9|many|TRBJ2-7|.
TGTGCCAGCAGCTTACCATTCTTCTACGAGCAGTACTTC
CASSLPFFYEQYF